The clone carrying this TCR beta chain was recorded a few times. Its antigen is still unknown. The data were obtained in a study of memory B cells and T cells in multiple sclerosis. TCRdb keeps only in-frame clones here, not all; method: immunoSEQ multiplex PCR. This table has about 32,000 clones, roughly 83% appearing once. Stimulus-free culture yielded autoproliferating CFSE-dim and non-proliferating CFSE-high T cells, each sequenced separately. Cultures began with approximately 52 million CFSE-labeled PBMCs, unstimulated for 7 days, with replicate wells pooled. Without exogenous stimuli, around 0.47 uM CFSE-labeled PBMCs were cultured serum-free. Findings of the study overall: Shared clonotype counts depended on differing compartment clone-set sizes and were normalized.

The CDR3 extends over 15 amino acids. J lost 0 bases, V lost 4 bases, and 1 base had no gene match. Germline V gene lookup returns CDR1 MNHNY and CDR2 SVGAGI (reference sequence). The source material was PBMCs from blood kept in culture. This chain connects TRBV6-6 to TRBJ1-5, with 9 bases matching TRBD1. This clonotype originated in a human donor with multiple sclerosis. The CDR3 sequence: CASSLTGGSNQPQHF. CDR3 coding DNA: TGTGCCAGCAGTTTGACAGGGGGTAGCAATCAGCCCCAGCATTTT.